A single sample is the source of the 10 T cell receptor beta chains below, sequenced in a study of CD8+CD57+ T cells in acquired aplastic anemia. It was patients with CD8+CD57+ cell expansion by flow cytometry who were chosen for sequencing. TCR beta VDJ and CDR3 profiles were obtained from a genomic DNA template. TCRdb re-called the reads with MiXCR, one entry per CDR3 protein. The data contain 450,000 to 550,000 distinct CDR3 sequences, about a third of them seen just once; the ten biggest clones take up less than 1%. Sequences were obtained from sorted CD4+, CD8+, or CD8+CD57+ T cells (not recorded which) from PBMCs. The receptors shown here come from a human donor with aplastic anemia.

This clonotype was seen once. The missing conserved phenylalanine or tryptophan at the end of this CDR3 makes a read error likely. V is TRBV25-1 and J is TRBJ2-2, with 12 bases that match TRBD1. Germline assignment: CDR1 MGHDK and CDR2 SYGVNS. The CDR3 is made up of 16 amino acids. V trimming: 6 bases; J trimming: 4 bases; junction bases outside the gene matches: 6. CDR3 region: CASSLGTGGSTGELFC. CDR3 sequence (DNA): TGTGCCAGCAGCCTCGGGACAGGGGGCAGCACCGGGGAGCTGTTTTGT.

This clonotype came up many times. This chain joins TRBV7-2 and TRBJ1-2; 9 bases agree with TRBD1. The ends lost 4 bases at V and 2 bases at J; junction bases unmatched: 2. The CDR3 extends over 14 amino acids. Per the germline V gene, CDR1 is SGHTA and CDR2 is FQGNSA. The chain's CDR3 is CASSWDRVNYGYTF. CDR3 nucleotides: TGTGCCAGCAGCTGGGACAGGGTAAACTATGGCTACACCTTC.

V gene TRBV5-1 combines with J gene TRBJ1-4; 9 bases map to TRBD1. CDR1 SGHRS and CDR2 YFSETQ come from the germline V gene. The CDR3 is 15 amino acids. The trim removed 1 base at V and 5 bases at J, leaving 3 bases unmatched. The CDR3 sequence: CASSLTGGENEKLFF. The CDR3 nucleotides are TGCGCCAGCAGCTTGACAGGGGGCGAAAATGAAAAACTGTTTTTT.

The chain uses TRBV29-1 and TRBJ1-1, with 11 nucleotides matching TRBD1. Per the germline V gene, CDR1 is SQVTM and CDR2 is ANQGSEA. The CDR3 has 15 residues. For the CDR3, the DNA is TGCAGGGAGGGGACAGGGGGGCTTCTGAACACTGAAGCTTTCTTT. It translates to CREGTGGLLNTEAFF.

This clonotype was detected ten times or more. The gene calls are TRBV7-8 and TRBJ1-6; no firm D call. In germline, CDR1 is SGHVS, CDR2 FQNEAQ. There are 14 residues in the CDR3. V was trimmed by 5 bases and J by 3 bases, leaving 8 bases between them. The CDR3 DNA sequence: TGTGCCAGCAGCCATCCGGGCTATAATTCACCCCTCCACTTT. Residues: CASSHPGYNSPLHF.

V and J are TRBV7-9 and TRBJ2-6; no definite D call. Germline CDR1 SEHNR, CDR2 FQNEAQ (reference sequence). V lost 0 bases to trimming and J lost 6 bases, with 0 bases between them. This CDR3 contains 12 residues. The CDR3 sequence: CASSLAANVLTF. CDR3 nucleotides: TGTGCCAGCAGCTTAGCGGCCAACGTCCTGACTTTC. Supplemented by reference TRBV7-9 and TRBJ2-6, the full variable domain reads DTGVSQNPRHKITKRGQNVTFRCDPISEHNRLYWYRQTLGQGPEFLTYFQNEAQLEKSRLLSDRFSAERPKGSFSTLEIQRTEQGDSAMYLCASSLAANVLTFGAGSRLTVL.

V usage is TRBV19 and J usage is TRBJ1-2; D perhaps matches TRBD1 (6 bases). The CDR3 loop spans 13 amino acids. CDR1 and CDR2 (germline): LNHDA, SQIVND (reference sequence). V shed 8 bases and J shed 4 bases, with 14 bases lying between them. The CDR3 loop reads CASRLGASYGYTF. CDR3 nucleotides: TGTGCCAGTCGACTGGGGGCTAGCTATGGCTACACCTTC.

In its sample, this clonotype was seen many times. The chain employs TRBV24-1 and TRBJ2-1, with D possibly matching TRBD2 (6 bases). The CDR3 sequence is 15 residues long. Germline loops: CDR1 KGHDR, CDR2 SFDVKD. The V end was cut by 0 bases, the J end by 7 bases, with 12 bases between. The CDR3 region is CATSDLRRGGNEQFF. The CDR3 DNA sequence: TGTGCCACCAGTGATTTGCGTAGGGGAGGAAATGAGCAGTTCTTC.

V usage is TRBV27 and J usage is TRBJ1-4, with TRBD1 matching over 10 bases. The CDR3 length is 16 residues. With 2 bases clipped from V and 7 bases from J, the junction kept 7 bases outside the gene matches. Germline loops: CDR1 MNHEY, CDR2 SMNVEV (reference sequence). The CDR3 DNA sequence: TGTGCCAGCAGTTTAGATCCCGGGACAGGGGCTGAAAAACTGTTTTTT. Its translation: CASSLDPGTGAEKLFF.

V gene TRBV6-1 combines with J gene TRBJ2-2, with 8 bases matching TRBD1. In germline, CDR1 is MNHNS, CDR2 SASEGT. The trim removed 6 bases at V and 3 bases at J, leaving 3 bases unmatched. The CDR3 spans 14 residues. This chain's CDR3 is CASRLTGDTGELFF. In DNA, the CDR3 is TGTGCCAGCAGACTGACAGGGGACACCGGGGAGCTGTTTTTT.